This record covers a single TCR beta chain. What it recognizes is unknown. This specimen belongs to a study of T cell responses to AZD1222 COVID-19 vaccine. About the study: Pooling of second doses given at about 4 or about 12 weeks was done. Study-wide results and limits: Breadth and depth of Spike-specific TCRs rose after two AZD1222 doses. CD4 TCRs linked to vaccination spanned spike, dominating at 160-218 and 743-854. The peak T cell response came first, and repertoires were sampled only after it.

The repertoire was sequenced with immunoSEQ multiplex PCR; TCRdb's copy has only in-frame clones and lacks some. The sample consists of over 150,000 clones, just over 90% of them appearing once. The CDR3 covers 16 residues. V was clipped by 3 bases and J by 2 bases; unmatched bases: 5. In germline, CDR1 is SGDLS, CDR2 YYNGEE. The chain links TRBV9 to TRBJ2-1; 10 nucleotides agree with TRBD1. The clonotype originates from an adult in good health. Here the sequenced sample was peripheral blood, taken on day 0 of AZD1222 vaccination. The CDR3 sequence is CASSATGTGAYNEQFF. The DNA for the CDR3 is TGTGCCAGCAGCGCAACCGGGACAGGGGCCTACAATGAGCAGTTCTTC.